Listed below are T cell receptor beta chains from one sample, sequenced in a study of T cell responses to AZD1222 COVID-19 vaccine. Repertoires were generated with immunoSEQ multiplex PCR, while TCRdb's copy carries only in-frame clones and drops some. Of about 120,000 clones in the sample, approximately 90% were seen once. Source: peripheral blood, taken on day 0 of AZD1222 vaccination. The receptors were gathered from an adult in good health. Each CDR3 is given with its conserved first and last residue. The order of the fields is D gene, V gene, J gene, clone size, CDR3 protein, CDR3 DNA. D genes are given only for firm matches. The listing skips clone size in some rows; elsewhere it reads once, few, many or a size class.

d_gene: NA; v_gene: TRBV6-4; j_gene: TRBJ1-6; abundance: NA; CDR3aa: CASRDLRTPYNSPLHF; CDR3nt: TGTGCCAGCAGAGACCTACGGACCCCCTATAATTCACCCCTCCACTTT
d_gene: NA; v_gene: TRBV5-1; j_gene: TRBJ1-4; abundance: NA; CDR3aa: CASSFGTANEKLFF; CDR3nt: TGCGCCAGCAGCTTCGGGACGGCTAATGAAAAACTGTTTTTT
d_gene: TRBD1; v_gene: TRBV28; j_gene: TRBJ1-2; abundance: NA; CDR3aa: CASSSQGTSIASGYTF; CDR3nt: TGTGCCAGCAGTTCACAGGGGACTTCAATAGCCTCTGGCTACACCTTC
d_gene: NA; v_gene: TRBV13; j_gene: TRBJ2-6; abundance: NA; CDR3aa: CASSSLRPGANVLTF; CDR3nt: TGTGCCAGCAGTTCCCTCCGACCTGGGGCCAACGTCCTGACTTTC
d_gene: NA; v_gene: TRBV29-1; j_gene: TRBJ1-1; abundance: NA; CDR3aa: CSVLTNTEAFF; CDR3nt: TGCAGCGTTCTAACGAACACTGAAGCTTTCTTT
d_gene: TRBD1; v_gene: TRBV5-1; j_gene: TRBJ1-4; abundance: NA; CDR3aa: CASSTMDRENEKLFF; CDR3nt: TGCGCCAGCAGCACGATGGACAGGGAGAATGAAAAACTGTTTTTT
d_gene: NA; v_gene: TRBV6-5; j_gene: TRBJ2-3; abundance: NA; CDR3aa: CASSLGADFTDTQYF; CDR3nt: TGTGCCAGCAGTTTAGGAGCGGATTTCACAGATACGCAGTATTTT
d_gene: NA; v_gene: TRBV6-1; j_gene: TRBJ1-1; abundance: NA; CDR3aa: CASSDQEEAEAFF; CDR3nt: TGTGCCAGCAGTGACCAGGAAGAGGCTGAAGCTTTCTTT
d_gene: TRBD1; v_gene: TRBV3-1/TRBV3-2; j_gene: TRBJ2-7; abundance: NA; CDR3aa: CASSPNGGTGFEQYF; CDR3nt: TGTGCCAGCAGCCCGAATGGGGGGACAGGGTTCGAGCAGTACTTC
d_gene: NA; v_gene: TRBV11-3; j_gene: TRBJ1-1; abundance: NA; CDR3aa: CASSLRGGAGTEAFF; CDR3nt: TGTGCCAGCAGCCTCCGTGGGGGCGCGGGGACTGAAGCTTTCTTT
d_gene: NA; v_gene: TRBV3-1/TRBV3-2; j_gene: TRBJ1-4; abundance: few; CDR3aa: CASSPRREKLFF; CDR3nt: TGTGCCAGCAGCCCTCGGAGAGAAAAACTGTTTTTT
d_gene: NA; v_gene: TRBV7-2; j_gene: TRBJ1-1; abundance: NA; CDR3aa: CASSAGPNTEAFF; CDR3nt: TGTGCCAGCAGCGCGGGGCCGAACACTGAAGCTTTCTTT
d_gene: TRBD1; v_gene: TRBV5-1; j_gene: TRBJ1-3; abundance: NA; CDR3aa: CASRSEGAVSGNTIYF; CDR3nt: TGCGCCAGCAGGAGTGAGGGGGCCGTATCTGGAAACACCATATATTTT
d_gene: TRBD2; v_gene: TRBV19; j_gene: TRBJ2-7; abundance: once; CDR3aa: CASGRAGAYEQYF; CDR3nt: TGTGCCAGTGGCCGAGCGGGGGCTTACGAGCAGTACTTC
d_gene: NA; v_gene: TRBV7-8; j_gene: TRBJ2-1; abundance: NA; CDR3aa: CASSFPFVGGPRDEQFF; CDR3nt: TGTGCCAGCAGCTTCCCCTTTGTGGGGGGGCCGCGTGATGAGCAGTTCTTC